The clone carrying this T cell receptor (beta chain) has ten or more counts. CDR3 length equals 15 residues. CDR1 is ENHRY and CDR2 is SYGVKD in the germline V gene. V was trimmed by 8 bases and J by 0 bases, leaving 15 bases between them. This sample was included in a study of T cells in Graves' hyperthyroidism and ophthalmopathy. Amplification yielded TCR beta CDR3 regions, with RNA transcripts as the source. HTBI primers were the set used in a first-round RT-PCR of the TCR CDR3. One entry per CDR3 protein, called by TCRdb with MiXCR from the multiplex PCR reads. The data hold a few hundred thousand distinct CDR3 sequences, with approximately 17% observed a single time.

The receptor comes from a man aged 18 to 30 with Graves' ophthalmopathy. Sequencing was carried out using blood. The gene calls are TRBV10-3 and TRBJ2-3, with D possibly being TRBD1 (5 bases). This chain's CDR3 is CAIGPGAISTDTQYF. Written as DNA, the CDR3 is TGTGCCATCGGTCCTGGGGCAATAAGCACAGATACGCAGTATTTT.